Each of the 27 T cell receptor beta chains below was sequenced from the same sample in a study of post-analysis software for immune sequencing data. Included in the TCR beta cDNA libraries were unique molecular identifiers. One entry per CDR3 protein, called by TCRdb with MiXCR from the PCR reads. The sample consists of 150,000 to 200,000 distinct CDR3 sequences, about 36% of them appearing once. The sample in question was blood, obtained after autologous hematopoietic stem cell transplantation. The source of these receptors is a girl between 10 and 17 years old with multiple sclerosis.

This clonotype was counted between two and nine times. The chain has TRBV7-8 and TRBJ2-3, with D unresolved. The CDR3 consists of 16 residues. Per germline, CDR1 SGHVS and CDR2 FQNEAQ. V dropped 5 bases and J dropped 1 base, with 16 bases sitting between them. The CDR3 sequence: CASSIGRLDRTDTQYF. The CDR3 nucleotides are TGTGCCAGCAGCATAGGGCGGCTAGACCGCACAGATACGCAGTATTTT.

This clonotype appeared a few times. The V call is TRBV24-1, the J call TRBJ2-3; D not resolved. V was clipped by 5 bases and J by 7 bases, with 9 bases between them. CDR1 KGHDR and CDR2 SFDVKD come from the germline V gene. The CDR3 spans 12 residues. The CDR3 loop reads CATSGKENTQYF. The CDR3 bases are TGTGCCACCAGTGGGAAGGAAAATACGCAGTATTTT.

This clonotype was counted between two and nine times. This rearrangement joins TRBV20-1 to TRBJ2-7, with D hard to call. The J call may be incorrect, as the DNA end agrees better with TRBJ2-5. CDR1 is DFQATT, CDR2 SNEGSKA, per germline (reference sequence). The CDR3 extends over 15 amino acids. CDR3 coding DNA: TGCAGTGCTAGAGTCCGCGGCGGTCTCCAAGAGACCCAGTACTTC. It specifies CSARVRGGLQETQYF.

Concerning this clonotype itself: A clone one base away is much larger, so this may be a read error. The chain carries TRBV7-9 and TRBJ2-7; D perhaps matches TRBD1 (5 bases). The CDR3 totals 15 residues. CDR1 is SEHNR, CDR2 FQNEAQ, per germline (reference sequence). The V end was cut by 4 bases, the J end by 0 bases, with 13 bases between. The CDR3 loop is CASSSTTVTSYEQYF. The CDR3 DNA sequence: TGTGCCAGCAGCTCGACGACAGTGACCTCCTACGAGCAGTACTTC.

This clonotype has a count of ten or more. The chain uses TRBV6-5 and TRBJ2-7, with D perhaps being TRBD1 or TRBD2 (5 bases each). Trimming removed 6 bases from V and 3 bases from J, with 12 bases in between. In germline, CDR1 is MNHEY, CDR2 SVGAGI. The CDR3 totals 13 residues. Here the CDR3 reads CASRGTAYYEQYF. CDR3 bases: TGTGCCAGCAGGGGGACGGCTTACTACGAGCAGTACTTC.

This clonotype has at least ten counts. The chain employs TRBV5-1 and TRBJ1-1, with D perhaps matching TRBD1 (5 bases). V was shortened by 4 bases and J by 1 base, with 14 bases between the two germline ends. CDR3 length: 15 residues. Germline CDR1 is SGHRS and CDR2 is YFSETQ. CDR3 DNA: TGCGCCAGCAGCCCCTTTACAGGAGCGAACACTGAAGCTTTCTTT. It is translated as CASSPFTGANTEAFF.

This clonotype was counted a few times. The chain employs TRBV20-1 and TRBJ2-1; 10 positions match TRBD2. Germline V gene sequence: CDR1 DFQATT, CDR2 SNEGSKA (reference sequence). The CDR3 covers 17 residues. V lost 8 bases, J lost 5 bases, and 18 bases stayed unmatched. The CDR3 nucleotides read TGCAGTACCGGGAGACCGAAAGCGGGAGGGCAACACAATGAGCAGTTCTTC. As protein: CSTGRPKAGGQHNEQFF.

The J gene is TRBJ2-1, the V gene TRBV5-1, with 14 bases that match TRBD2. With 3 bases clipped from V and 6 bases from J, the junction kept 8 bases outside the gene matches. Germline V gene data show CDR1 as SGHRS and CDR2 as YFSETQ. The CDR3 spans 17 residues. The CDR3 region is CASSWETSGGVPNEQFF. DNA of the CDR3: TGCGCCAGCAGCTGGGAGACTAGCGGGGGGGTTCCCAATGAGCAGTTCTTC.

This clonotype came up a few times. The V gene is TRBV4-3, the J gene TRBJ2-1, with D perhaps TRBD2 (7 bases). The germline CDR1 and CDR2 sequences are LGHNA and YSLEER. The CDR3 covers 15 residues. V lost 1 base and J lost 7, with 14 bases in between. The CDR3 nucleotides read TGCGCCAGCAGCCAAGCTCTAGGGGGGGCGAATGAGCAGTTCTTC. It codes for CASSQALGGANEQFF.

The chain combines TRBV11-3 with TRBJ1-5, with 8 nucleotides matching TRBD1. The J segment lost 3 bases and the V segment lost 5 bases, leaving 9 bases of the junction unmatched. The CDR3 totals 16 residues. Germline V gives CDR1 SGHNT, CDR2 YENEEA. CDR3 DNA: TGTGCCAGCAGCGCTAAAGACAGGGGCCACAATCAGCCCCAGCATTTT. Protein product: CASSAKDRGHNQPQHF.

DNA for the CDR3: TGCAGTGCTAGAGATCCCGAGCTAGCGGGAGCGGCCCCCTACTACGAGCAGTACTTC. This translates into CSARDPELAGAAPYYEQYF. The chain recombines TRBV20-1 with TRBJ2-7; 10 bases are shared with TRBD2. J lost 3 bases, V lost 0 bases, and 17 bases had no gene match. Germline loops: CDR1 DFQATT, CDR2 SNEGSKA (reference sequence). The CDR3 loop spans 19 amino acids.

This clonotype was detected a few times. The chain carries TRBV7-9 and TRBJ2-1; 7 bases agree with TRBD1. The V gene's germline CDR1 is SEHNR and CDR2 FQNEAQ (reference sequence). The CDR3 is 16 residues long. Trimming took 0 bases from V and 7 from J; bases not matched to a gene: 9. The CDR3 coding sequence is TGTGCCAGCAGCTTAGCGGGCAGGGGGTCTCAAAATGAGCAGTTCTTC. As protein: CASSLAGRGSQNEQFF.

The chain has TRBV20-1 and TRBJ2-7; tentative D call: TRBD2 (6 bases). The CDR3 loop spans 11 amino acids. CDR1 DFQATT and CDR2 SNEGSKA come from the germline V gene (reference sequence). V lost 1 base, J lost 6 bases, and 7 bases lay in between. The CDR3: CSARVAVEQYF. The CDR3, as DNA: TGCAGTGCTAGAGTAGCGGTCGAGCAGTACTTC.

This clonotype was seen a few times. V and J are TRBV4-1 and TRBJ2-5; the D is unclear. There are 13 residues in the CDR3. V lost 3 bases and J 3 bases, leaving 8 bases between the germline ends. The germline V gene encodes CDR1 MGHRA and CDR2 YSYEKL. The CDR3 loop is CASSQGSEETQYF. CDR3 sequence (DNA): TGCGCCAGCAGCCAGGGGTCAGAAGAGACCCAGTACTTC.

In the case of this clonotype: At one boundary the junction diverges from the germline segment, which might be a read error. The chain has TRBV10-3 and TRBJ2-1, with a possible D match to TRBD1 (5 bases). In germline, CDR1 is ENHRY, CDR2 SYGVKD. CDR3 length: 14 residues. CDR3 nucleotides: TGTGCCATCAGGGAGTCTCAGGGTGTCCATGAGCAGTTCTTC. It translates to CAIRESQGVHEQFF.

The chain has TRBV7-2 and TRBJ2-3; 8 positions agree with TRBD2. CDR1 and CDR2 from the germline V gene are SGHTA and FQGNSA. The CDR3 length is 19 residues. Germline trimming cut 2 bases from V and 0 bases from J; bases unmatched to any gene: 13. The CDR3 loop is CASSLPTREVYSSTDTQYF. The CDR3, as DNA: TGTGCCAGCAGCTTACCCACGCGGGAGGTTTATTCTAGCACAGATACGCAGTATTTT.

This clonotype has just a few counts. V and J are TRBV10-3 and TRBJ2-7, with D unresolved. The V gene's germline CDR1 is ENHRY and CDR2 SYGVKD. CDR3 length: 12 amino acids. The V end lost 0 bases, the J end lost 6 bases, and 6 bases lay between the germline ends. The CDR3 DNA sequence: TGTGCCATCAGTGAGTCGGTTAGCGAGCAGTACTTC. Amino acids: CAISESVSEQYF.

This chain uses TRBV29-1 with TRBJ2-2; TRBD1 agrees at 10 bases. CDR1 SQVTM and CDR2 ANQGSEA come from the germline V gene. This CDR3 comprises 15 residues. Trimming removed 7 bases from V and 4 bases from J; junction bases left unmatched: 9. CDR3 region: CSATPGQGFTGELFF. The CDR3 nucleotides read TGCAGCGCAACCCCGGGACAGGGGTTCACCGGGGAGCTGTTTTTT.

This rearrangement joins TRBV5-1 to TRBJ2-5; 11 bases agree with TRBD2. Trimming removed 6 bases from V and 5 bases from J; junction bases left unmatched: 9. CDR3 size: 15 residues. CDR1 is SGHRS, CDR2 YFSETQ, per germline. The CDR3 reads CASILAGGPTETQYF. DNA for the CDR3: TGCGCCAGCATCCTAGCGGGAGGTCCTACGGAGACCCAGTACTTC.

This clonotype was observed a handful of times. This chain connects TRBV29-1 to TRBJ1-1; weak D call: TRBD1 (6 bases). CDR1 is SQVTM, CDR2 ANQGSEA, per germline. V lost 1 base and J lost 4, with 19 bases in between. The CDR3 length is 16 residues. In DNA, the CDR3 is TGCAGCGTTGAAGTTCCCGGGACGGCACAGGGCACTGAAGCTTTCTTT. Its translation: CSVEVPGTAQGTEAFF.

The genes are TRBV27 and TRBJ1-2; maybe TRBD1 (6 bases). V lost 0 bases, J lost 8 bases, and 25 bases lay in between. The CDR3 runs to 18 residues. Germline-derived CDR1 and CDR2 are MNHEY and SMNVEV (reference sequence). The CDR3, as DNA: TGTGCCAGCAGTTTATCAAATCGGGGGCCACTACTCCCCCTCGGCTACACCTTC. This codes for CASSLSNRGPLLPLGYTF.

There are a few counts of this clonotype. The rearrangement links TRBV12-3 or TRBV12-4 to TRBJ1-2; D may be TRBD1 (6 bases). The CDR3 loop spans 13 amino acids. Trimming took 1 base from V and 7 from J, leaving 10 bases between them. The CDR3 coding sequence is TGTGCCAGCAGTTTAGTGGGACATGCTGGCTACACCTTC. It is translated as CASSLVGHAGYTF.

In the case of this clonotype: Just one base apart from a much larger clone, this may be a read error. The chain couples TRBV7-7 to TRBJ2-4; weak D call: TRBD1 (6 bases). Germline V gene data show CDR1 as SSHAT and CDR2 as FNYEAQ (reference sequence). The length of the CDR3 is 14 residues. The CDR3 loop reads CASSPDSPPEAQYF. For the CDR3, the DNA is TGTGCTAGCAGCCCGGACAGTCCTCCAGAGGCCCAGTACTTC.

This chain joins TRBV27 and TRBJ2-1; D is undetermined. The length of the CDR3 is 14 residues. Germline V gene sequence: CDR1 MNHEY, CDR2 SMNVEV (reference sequence). Trimming cost V 0 bases and J 2 bases, with 5 bases left between them. The CDR3 is CASSLSGAYNEQFF. CDR3 nucleotides: TGTGCCAGCAGTTTATCTGGGGCCTACAATGAGCAGTTCTTC.

This clonotype occurred a few times. The V gene is TRBV28, the J gene TRBJ2-5; TRBD2 matches at 13 bases. The CDR3 contains 18 residues. CDR1 is MDHEN, CDR2 SYDVKM, per germline. V was clipped by 4 bases and J by 4 bases; unmatched bases: 12. In DNA, the CDR3 is TGTGCCAGCAGTTCTCCCGGGACTAGCGGGACCACTGGAGAGACCCAGTACTTC. The encoded protein is CASSSPGTSGTTGETQYF.

This clonotype has at least ten counts. The V call is TRBV7-3, the J call TRBJ2-5, with unresolved D. Germline CDR1 and CDR2: SGHTA and FQGTGA. Trimming removed 3 bases from V and 5 bases from J, with 10 bases in between. This CDR3 has 13 amino acids. CDR3 coding DNA: TGTGCCAGCAGCTTGGGATCCCTGGAGACCCAGTACTTC. The encoded protein is CASSLGSLETQYF.

This clonotype appeared a few times. The chain links TRBV6-5 to TRBJ1-5; D not resolved. This CDR3 has 15 residues. The V and J ends lost 5 bases and 0 bases respectively, with 11 bases between them. From germline, CDR1 is MNHEY and CDR2 SVGAGI. The CDR3 DNA follows: TGTGCCAGCAGTCTGGGCCTCTATAGCAATCAGCCCCAGCATTTT. Its protein product is CASSLGLYSNQPQHF.